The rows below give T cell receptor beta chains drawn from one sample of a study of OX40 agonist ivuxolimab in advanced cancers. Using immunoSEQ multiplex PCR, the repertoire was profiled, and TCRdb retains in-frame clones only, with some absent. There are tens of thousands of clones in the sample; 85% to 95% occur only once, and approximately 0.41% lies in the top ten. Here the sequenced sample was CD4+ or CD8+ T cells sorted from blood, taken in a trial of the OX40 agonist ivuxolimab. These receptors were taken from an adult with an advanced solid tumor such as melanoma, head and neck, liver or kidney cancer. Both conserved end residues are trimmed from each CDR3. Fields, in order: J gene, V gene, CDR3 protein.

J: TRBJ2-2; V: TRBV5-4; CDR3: ASSRGGRTGELF
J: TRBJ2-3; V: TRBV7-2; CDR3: ASSLGDYGDTQY
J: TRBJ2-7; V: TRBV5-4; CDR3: ASSFQTEGDEQY
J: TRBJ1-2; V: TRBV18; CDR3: ASSPERTANYGYT
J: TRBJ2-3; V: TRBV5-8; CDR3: ASSFRTDTQY
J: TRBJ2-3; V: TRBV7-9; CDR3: ASSLNTGLADTQY
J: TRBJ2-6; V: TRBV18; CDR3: ASSKAGQGMAGANVLT
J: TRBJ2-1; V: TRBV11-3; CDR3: ASSARLSGLEQF
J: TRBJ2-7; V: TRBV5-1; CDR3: ASSPVGAGDISEQY
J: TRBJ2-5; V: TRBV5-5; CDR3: ASSLVGETQY
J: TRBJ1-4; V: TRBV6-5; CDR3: ASSYNTATNEKLF
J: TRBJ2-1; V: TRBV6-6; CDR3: ASSPPGNEPYNEQF
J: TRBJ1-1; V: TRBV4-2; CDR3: ASSQDLVQDTEAF
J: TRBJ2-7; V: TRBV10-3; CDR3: AISEGGVGTYEQY
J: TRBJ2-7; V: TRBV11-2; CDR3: ASSFLRLVGTGYEQY
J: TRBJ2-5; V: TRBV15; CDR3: ATSRAPLAGGIETQY
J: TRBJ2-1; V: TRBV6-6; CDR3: ASSSLAAGGGEQF
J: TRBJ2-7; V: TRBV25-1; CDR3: ASSELEREY
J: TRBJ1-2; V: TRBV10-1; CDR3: ASSEGQHYGYT
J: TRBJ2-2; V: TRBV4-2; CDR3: ASSQVVTGFTTGELF
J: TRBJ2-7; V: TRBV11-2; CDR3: ASSLQGFNPEQY
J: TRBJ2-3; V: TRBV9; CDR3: ASSATGGVTDTQY
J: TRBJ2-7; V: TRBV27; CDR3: ASSLSSWAYEQY
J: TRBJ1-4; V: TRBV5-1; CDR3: ASSLESTVRTGAEEKLF
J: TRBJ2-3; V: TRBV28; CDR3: ASLGAGQGTDTQY
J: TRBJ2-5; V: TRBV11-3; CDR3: ASSNPGVGTQY
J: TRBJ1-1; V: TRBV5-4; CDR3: ASSHGGRLTGDTEAF
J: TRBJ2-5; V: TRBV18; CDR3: ASSLSGSGETQY
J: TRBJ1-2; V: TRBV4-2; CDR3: ASSPPVSYGYT
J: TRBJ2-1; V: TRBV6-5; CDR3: ASSSLAGPQF
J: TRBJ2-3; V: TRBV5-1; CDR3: ASSQLSGGAADTQY
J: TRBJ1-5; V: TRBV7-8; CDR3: ASSLESNQPQH
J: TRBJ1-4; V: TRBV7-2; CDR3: ASSLGLNEKLF
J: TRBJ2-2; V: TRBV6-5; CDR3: ASSRGQDTGELF
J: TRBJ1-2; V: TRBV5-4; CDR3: ASSRLSEGRGYT
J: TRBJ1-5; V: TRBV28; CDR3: ASRPTGSNQPQH
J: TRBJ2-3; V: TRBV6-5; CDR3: ASSITSGYTDTQY
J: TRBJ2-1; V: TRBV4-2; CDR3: ASSQEGTHRQF
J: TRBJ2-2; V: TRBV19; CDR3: ASSGTGTGELF
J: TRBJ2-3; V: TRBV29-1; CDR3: SGARDRGFDTQY
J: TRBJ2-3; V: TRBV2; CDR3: ASTLGTSGVDTQY
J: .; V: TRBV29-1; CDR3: SAEGRGGYEQY
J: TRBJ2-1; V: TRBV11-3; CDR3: ASSNNRGYNEQF
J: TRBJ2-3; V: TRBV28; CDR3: ASWLSVHSTDTQY
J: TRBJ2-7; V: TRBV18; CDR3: ASSPQGGSYEQY
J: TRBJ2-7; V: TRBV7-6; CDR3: ASSLDRGLSEQY
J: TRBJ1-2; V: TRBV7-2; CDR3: ASSSGQEGHNYGYT
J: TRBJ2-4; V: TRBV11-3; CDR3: ASSFAPSGPGNIQY
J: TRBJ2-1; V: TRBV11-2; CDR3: ASSVRLAAYNEQF
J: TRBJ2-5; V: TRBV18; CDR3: ASSPPWGETQY
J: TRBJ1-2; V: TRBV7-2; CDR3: ASSLGQGGYGYT
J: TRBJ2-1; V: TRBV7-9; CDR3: ASSLGGGRTPEF
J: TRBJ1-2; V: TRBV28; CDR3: ATTSPGTGGDYGYT
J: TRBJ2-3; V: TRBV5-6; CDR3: ASSRTSGVTDTQY
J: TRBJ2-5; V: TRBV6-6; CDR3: ASSYRTGDSLETQY
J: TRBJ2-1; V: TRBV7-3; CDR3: ASSPGTGASSYNEQF
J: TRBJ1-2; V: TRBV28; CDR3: ASGLDYGYT
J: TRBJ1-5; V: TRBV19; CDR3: ATTGSNSRQPQH
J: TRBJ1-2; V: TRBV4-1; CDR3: ASTQGGGRGYGYT